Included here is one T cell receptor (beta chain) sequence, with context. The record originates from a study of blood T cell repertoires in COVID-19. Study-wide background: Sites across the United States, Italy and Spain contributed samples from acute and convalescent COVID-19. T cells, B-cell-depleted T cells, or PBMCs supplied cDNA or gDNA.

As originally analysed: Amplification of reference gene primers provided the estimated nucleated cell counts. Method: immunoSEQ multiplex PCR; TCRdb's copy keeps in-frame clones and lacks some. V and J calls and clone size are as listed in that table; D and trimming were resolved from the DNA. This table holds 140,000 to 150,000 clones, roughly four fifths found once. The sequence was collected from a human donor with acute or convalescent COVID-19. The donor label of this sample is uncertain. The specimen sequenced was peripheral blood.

The CDR3 loop reads CASSRPRGQFATNEKLFF. The CDR3 DNA reads TGTGCCAGCAGCCGACCTAGGGGACAGTTTGCAACTAATGAAAAACTGTTTTTT. The chain carries TRBV7-6 and TRBJ1-4; 7 bases fit TRBD1. The V gene's germline CDR1 is SGHVS and CDR2 FNYEAQ. The J segment lost 0 bases and the V segment lost 5 bases, leaving 12 bases of the junction unmatched. The CDR3 contains 18 residues.